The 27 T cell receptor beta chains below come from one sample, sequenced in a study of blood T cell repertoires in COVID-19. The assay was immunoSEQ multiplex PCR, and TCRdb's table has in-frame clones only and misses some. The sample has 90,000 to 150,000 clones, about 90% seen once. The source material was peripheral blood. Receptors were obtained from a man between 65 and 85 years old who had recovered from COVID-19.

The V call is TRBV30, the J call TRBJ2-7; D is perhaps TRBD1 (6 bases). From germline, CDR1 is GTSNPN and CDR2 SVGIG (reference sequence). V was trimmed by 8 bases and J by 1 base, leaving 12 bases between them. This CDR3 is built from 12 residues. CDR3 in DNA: TGTGCCGGAAGGGGGTCATCCTACGAGCAGTACTTC. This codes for CAGRGSSYEQYF.

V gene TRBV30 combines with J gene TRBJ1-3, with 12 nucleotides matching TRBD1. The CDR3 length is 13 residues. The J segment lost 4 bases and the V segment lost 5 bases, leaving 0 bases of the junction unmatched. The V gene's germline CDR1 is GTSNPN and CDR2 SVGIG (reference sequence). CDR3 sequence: CAWGTGGGNTIYF. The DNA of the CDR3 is TGTGCCTGGGGGACAGGGGGCGGAAACACCATATATTTT.

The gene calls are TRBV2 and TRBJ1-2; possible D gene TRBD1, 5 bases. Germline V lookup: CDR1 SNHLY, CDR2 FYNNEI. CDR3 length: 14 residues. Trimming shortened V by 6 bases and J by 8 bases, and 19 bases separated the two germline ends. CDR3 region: CASRGTGTTRGYTF. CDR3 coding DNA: TGTGCCAGCAGGGGTACAGGCACCACTCGGGGCTACACCTTC.

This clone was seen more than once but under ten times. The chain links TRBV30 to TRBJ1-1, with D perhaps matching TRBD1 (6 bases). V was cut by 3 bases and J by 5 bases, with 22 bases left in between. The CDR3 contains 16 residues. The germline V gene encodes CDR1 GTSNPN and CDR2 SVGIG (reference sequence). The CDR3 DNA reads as TGTGCCTGGAGGAGTTTTAACAGGGCGTACAGTACTGAAGCTTTCTTT. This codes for CAWRSFNRAYSTEAFF.

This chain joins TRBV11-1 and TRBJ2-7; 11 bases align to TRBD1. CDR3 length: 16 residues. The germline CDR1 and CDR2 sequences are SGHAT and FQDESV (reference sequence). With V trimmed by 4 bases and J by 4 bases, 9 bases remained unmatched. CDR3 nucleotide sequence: TGTGCCAGCAGCTCCCACTCGGGACAGGGGGATTACGAGCAGTACTTC. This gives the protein CASSSHSGQGDYEQYF.

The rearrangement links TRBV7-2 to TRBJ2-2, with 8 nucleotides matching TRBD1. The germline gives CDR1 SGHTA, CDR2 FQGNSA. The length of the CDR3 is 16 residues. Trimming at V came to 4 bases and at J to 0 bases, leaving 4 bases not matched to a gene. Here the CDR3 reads CASSSQGASNTGELFF. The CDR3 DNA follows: TGTGCCAGCAGCTCCCAGGGGGCGTCGAACACCGGGGAGCTGTTTTTT.

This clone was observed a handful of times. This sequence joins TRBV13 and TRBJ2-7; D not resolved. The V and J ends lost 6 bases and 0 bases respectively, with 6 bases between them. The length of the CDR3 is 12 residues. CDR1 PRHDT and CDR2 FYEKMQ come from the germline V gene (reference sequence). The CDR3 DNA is TGTGCCAGCAGTTATCGCTCCTACGAGCAGTACTTC. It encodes CASSYRSYEQYF.

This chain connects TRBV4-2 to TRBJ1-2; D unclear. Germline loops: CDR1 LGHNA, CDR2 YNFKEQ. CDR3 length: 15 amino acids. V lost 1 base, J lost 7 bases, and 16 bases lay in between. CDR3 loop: CASSQGRGASGGYTF. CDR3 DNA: TGTGCCAGCAGCCAAGGTAGAGGCGCTAGCGGTGGCTACACCTTC.

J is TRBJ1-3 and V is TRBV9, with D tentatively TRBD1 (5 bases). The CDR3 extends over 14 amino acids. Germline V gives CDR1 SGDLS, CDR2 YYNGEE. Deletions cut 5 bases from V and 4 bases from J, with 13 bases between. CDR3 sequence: CASSTTQAGNTIYF. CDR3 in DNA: TGTGCCAGCAGTACTACACAGGCGGGAAACACCATATATTTT. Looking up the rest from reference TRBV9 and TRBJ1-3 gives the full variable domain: DSGVTQTPKHLITATGQRVTLRCSPRSGDLSVYWYQQSLDQGLQFLIQYYNGEERAKGNILERFSAQQFPDLHSELNLSSLELGDSALYFCASSTTQAGNTIYFGEGSWLTVV.

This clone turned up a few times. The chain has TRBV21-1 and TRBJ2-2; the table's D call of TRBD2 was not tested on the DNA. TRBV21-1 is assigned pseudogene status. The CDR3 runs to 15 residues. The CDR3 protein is CASSKGSGSAGELFF. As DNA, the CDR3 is TGTGCCAGCAGCAAAGGAAGCGGGAGTGCCGGGGAGCTGTTTTTT.

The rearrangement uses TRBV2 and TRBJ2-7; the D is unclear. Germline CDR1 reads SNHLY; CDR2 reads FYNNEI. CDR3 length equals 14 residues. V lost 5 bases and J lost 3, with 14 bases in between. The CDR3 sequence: CASSFRFLSYEQYF. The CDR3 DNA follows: TGTGCCAGCAGTTTCCGGTTCCTAAGCTACGAGCAGTACTTC. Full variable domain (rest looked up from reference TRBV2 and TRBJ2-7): EPEVTQTPSHQVTQMGQEVILRCVPISNHLYFYWYRQILGQKVEFLVSFYNNEISEKSEIFDDQFSVERPDGSNFTLKIRSTKLEDSAMYFCASSFRFLSYEQYFGPGTRLTVT.

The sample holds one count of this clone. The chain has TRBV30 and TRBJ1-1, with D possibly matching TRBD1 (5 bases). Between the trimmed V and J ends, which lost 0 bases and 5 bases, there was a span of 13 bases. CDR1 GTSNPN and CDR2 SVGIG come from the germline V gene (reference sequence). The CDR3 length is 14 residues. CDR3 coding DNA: TGTGCCTGGAGTGTACTGGCAGGGCGTACTGAAGCTTTCTTT. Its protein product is CAWSVLAGRTEAFF.

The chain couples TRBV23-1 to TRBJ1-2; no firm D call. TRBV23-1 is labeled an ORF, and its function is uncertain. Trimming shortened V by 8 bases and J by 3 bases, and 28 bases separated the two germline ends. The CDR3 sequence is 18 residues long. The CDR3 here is CASPPPATSSLRHYGYTF. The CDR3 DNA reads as TGCGCCAGCCCGCCTCCAGCGACTTCAAGTCTACGGCACTATGGCTACACCTTC.

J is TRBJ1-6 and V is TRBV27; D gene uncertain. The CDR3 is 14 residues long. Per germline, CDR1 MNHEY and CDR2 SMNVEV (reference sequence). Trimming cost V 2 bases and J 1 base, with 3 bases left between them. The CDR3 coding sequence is TGTGCCAGCAGTTTACTGTCCTATAATTCACCCCTCCACTTT. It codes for CASSLLSYNSPLHF.

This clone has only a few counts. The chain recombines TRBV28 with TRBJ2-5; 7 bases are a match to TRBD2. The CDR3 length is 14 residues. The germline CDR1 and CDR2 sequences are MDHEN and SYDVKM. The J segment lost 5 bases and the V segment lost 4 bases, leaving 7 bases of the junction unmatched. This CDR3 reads CASSSPVGGETQYF. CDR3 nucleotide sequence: TGTGCCAGCAGTTCGCCGGTGGGAGGGGAGACCCAGTACTTC. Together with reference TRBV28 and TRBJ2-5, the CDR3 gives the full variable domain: DVKVTQSSRYLVKRTGEKVFLECVQDMDHENMFWYRQDPGLGLRLIYFSYDVKMKEKGDIPEGYSVSREKKERFSLILESASTNQTSMYLCASSSPVGGETQYFGPGTRLLVL.

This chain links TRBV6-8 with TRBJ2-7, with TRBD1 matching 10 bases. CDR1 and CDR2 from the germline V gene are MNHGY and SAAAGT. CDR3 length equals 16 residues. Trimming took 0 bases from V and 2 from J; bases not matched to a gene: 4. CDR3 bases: TGTGCCAGCAGTTACTCGAGAGGGACAGGGGCCTACGAGCAGTACTTC. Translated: CASSYSRGTGAYEQYF.

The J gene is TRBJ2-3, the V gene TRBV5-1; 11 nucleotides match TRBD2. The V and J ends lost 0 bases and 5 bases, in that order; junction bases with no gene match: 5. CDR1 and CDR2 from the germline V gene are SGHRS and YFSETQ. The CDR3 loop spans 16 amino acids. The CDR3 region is CASSLDASGGLDTQYF. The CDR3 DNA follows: TGCGCCAGCAGCTTGGATGCTAGCGGGGGGTTAGATACGCAGTATTTT.

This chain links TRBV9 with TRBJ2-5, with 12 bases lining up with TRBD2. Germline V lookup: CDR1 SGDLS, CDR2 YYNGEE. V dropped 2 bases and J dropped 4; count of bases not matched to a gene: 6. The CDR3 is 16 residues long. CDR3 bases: TGTGCCAGCAGCGTCCGACCGGGACTAGCGGGAGAGACCCAGTACTTC. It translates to CASSVRPGLAGETQYF.

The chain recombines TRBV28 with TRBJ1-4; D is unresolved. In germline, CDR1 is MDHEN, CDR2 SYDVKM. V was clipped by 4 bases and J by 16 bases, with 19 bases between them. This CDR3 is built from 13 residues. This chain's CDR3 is CASSSGPSSLAFF. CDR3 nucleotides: TGTGCCAGCAGTTCAGGCCCTTCTAGTCTAGCGTTTTTT.

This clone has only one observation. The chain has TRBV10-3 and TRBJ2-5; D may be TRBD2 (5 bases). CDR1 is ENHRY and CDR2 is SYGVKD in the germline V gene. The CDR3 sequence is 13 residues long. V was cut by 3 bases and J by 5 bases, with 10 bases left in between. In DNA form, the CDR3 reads TGTGCCATCAGTGACGGGCCGGGGGAGACCCAGTACTTC. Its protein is CAISDGPGETQYF.

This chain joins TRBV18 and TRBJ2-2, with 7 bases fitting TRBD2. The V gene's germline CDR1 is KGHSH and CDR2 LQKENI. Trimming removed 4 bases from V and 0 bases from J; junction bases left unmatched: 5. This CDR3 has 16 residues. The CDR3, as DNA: TGTGCCAGCTCACAAAACGGGGGGTCGAACACCGGGGAGCTGTTTTTT. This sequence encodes CASSQNGGSNTGELFF.

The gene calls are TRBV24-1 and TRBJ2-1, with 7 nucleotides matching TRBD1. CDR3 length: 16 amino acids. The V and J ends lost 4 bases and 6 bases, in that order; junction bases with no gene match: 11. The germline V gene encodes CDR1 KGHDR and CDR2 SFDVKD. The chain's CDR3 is CATSDPRQGGTNEQFF. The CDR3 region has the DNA TGTGCCACCAGTGACCCTCGACAGGGTGGGACCAATGAGCAGTTCTTC.

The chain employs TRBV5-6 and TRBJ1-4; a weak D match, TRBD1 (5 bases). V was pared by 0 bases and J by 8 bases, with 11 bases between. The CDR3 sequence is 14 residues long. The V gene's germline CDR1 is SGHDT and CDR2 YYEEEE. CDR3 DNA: TGTGCCAGCAGCTTGGAGGCGGGGGTAGAAAAACTGTTTTTT. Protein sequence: CASSLEAGVEKLFF. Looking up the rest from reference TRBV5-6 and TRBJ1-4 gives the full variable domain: DAGVTQSPTHLIKTRGQQVTLRCSPKSGHDTVSWYQQALGQGPQFIFQYYEEEERQRGNFPDRFSGHQFPNYSSELNVNALLLGDSALYLCASSLEAGVEKLFFGSGTQLSVL.

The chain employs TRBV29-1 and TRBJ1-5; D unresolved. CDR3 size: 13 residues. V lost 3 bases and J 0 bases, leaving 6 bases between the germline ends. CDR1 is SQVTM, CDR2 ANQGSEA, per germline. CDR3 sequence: CSVETNSNQPQHF. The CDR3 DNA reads TGCAGCGTTGAGACTAATAGCAATCAGCCCCAGCATTTT.

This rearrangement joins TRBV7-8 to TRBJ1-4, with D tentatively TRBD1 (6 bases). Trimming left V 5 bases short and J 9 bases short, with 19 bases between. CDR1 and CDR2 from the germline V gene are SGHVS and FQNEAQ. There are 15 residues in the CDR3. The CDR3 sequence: CASSPFGRGSQKLFF. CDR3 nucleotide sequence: TGTGCCAGCAGCCCATTTGGCAGGGGATCTCAAAAACTGTTTTTT.

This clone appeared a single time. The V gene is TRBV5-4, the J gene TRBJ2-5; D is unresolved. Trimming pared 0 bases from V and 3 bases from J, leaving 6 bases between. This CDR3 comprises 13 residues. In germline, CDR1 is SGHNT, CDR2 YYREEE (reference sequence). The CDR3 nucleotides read TGTGCCAGCAGCTTGGAAAGAGAAGAGACCCAGTACTTC. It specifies CASSLEREETQYF. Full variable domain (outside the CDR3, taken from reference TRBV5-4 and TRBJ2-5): ETGVTQSPTHLIKTRGQQVTLRCSSQSGHNTVSWYQQALGQGPQFIFQYYREEENGRGNFPPRFSGLQFPNYSSELNVNALELDDSALYLCASSLEREETQYFGPGTRLLVL.

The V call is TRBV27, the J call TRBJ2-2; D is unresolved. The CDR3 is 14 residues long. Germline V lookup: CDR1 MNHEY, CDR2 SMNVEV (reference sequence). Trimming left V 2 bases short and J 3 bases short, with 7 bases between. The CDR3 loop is CASSLDLYTGELFF. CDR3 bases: TGTGCCAGCAGTTTAGACTTATACACCGGGGAGCTGTTTTTT.